This T cell receptor (beta chain) originates from a study of blood T cell repertoires in COVID-19. About the research overall: Some COVID-19 samples were acute and others convalescent; all came from the United States, Italy and Spain.

The germline V gene has CDR1 SGHTA and CDR2 FQGNSA. The CDR3 extends over 16 amino acids. V gave up 1 base and J gave up 6 bases; unmatched junction bases: 12. Libraries were prepared by immunoSEQ multiplex PCR; TCRdb keeps only in-frame clonotypes and omits some of them. The profile shows approximately 190,000 clones, about 86% of them singletons. The chain employs TRBV7-2 and TRBJ2-7, with 7 positions matching TRBD2. The specimen was peripheral blood. This TCR was sampled from a man aged 25-45 years with active or convalescent COVID-19. CDR3 DNA sequence: TGTGCCAGCAGCTTAGGGAGCGGGAACCGCTTGGGCGAGCAGTACTTC. Protein: CASSLGSGNRLGEQYF.